The 9 T cell receptor beta chains in this list originate from one sample, sequenced in a study of T cells in Graves' hyperthyroidism and ophthalmopathy. Amplified TCR beta CDR3 regions came from RNA transcripts. HTBI primers drove first-round RT-PCR of the TCR CDR3. TCRdb re-called the multiplex PCR reads with MiXCR, one entry per CDR3 protein. The repertoire holds about 690,000 distinct CDR3 sequences, roughly 17% seen once, with around 16% in the top ten. Sequenced: blood. These receptors all come from a man aged 45-65 years with Graves' hyperthyroidism.

This clonotype was seen many times. The chain is built from TRBV2 and TRBJ2-1, with 7 bases fitting TRBD2. Germline V gene sequence: CDR1 SNHLY, CDR2 FYNNEI. This CDR3 region has 15 residues. The V segment lost 11 bases and the J segment 0 bases; nucleotides outside the gene matches: 10. The CDR3 coding sequence is TGTGCCGTTACCTCTAGCGGTAGCTCCTACAATGAGCAGTTCTTC. It encodes CAVTSSGSSYNEQFF.

The chain links TRBV6-2 or TRBV6-3 to TRBJ1-1, with a weak D call TRBD1 (5 bases). The ends were cut back, 6 bases at V and 5 bases at J, with 13 bases in the middle. Per germline, CDR1 MNHEY and CDR2 SVGEGT. CDR3 length: 13 amino acids. The CDR3 nucleotides read TGTGCCAGCAGCTCCTGGGACGTTACTGAAGCTTTCTTT. Amino acids: CASSSWDVTEAFF.

V is TRBV6-2 or TRBV6-3 and J is TRBJ2-2, with TRBD2 matching over 8 bases. Germline CDR1 is MNHEY and CDR2 is SVGEGT. V was pared by 2 bases and J by 3 bases, with 8 bases of the junction left unmatched. This CDR3 spans 17 amino acids. The CDR3 DNA reads TGTGCCAGCAGTTACCGAACCGGGAGGGCGGACACCGGGGAGCTGTTTTTT. Translation gives CASSYRTGRADTGELFF.

This clonotype has a count of ten or more. The chain has TRBV9 and TRBJ1-2; no clear D gene. CDR3 length: 15 residues. The germline V gene encodes CDR1 SGDLS and CDR2 YYNGEE. Deletions cut 2 bases from V and 1 base from J, with 12 bases between. The CDR3 loop reads CASSVASGRNYGYTF. The DNA for the CDR3 is TGTGCCAGCAGCGTTGCTTCGGGCCGTAACTATGGCTACACCTTC.

The chain joins TRBV20-1 to TRBJ2-1, with 7 bases lining up with TRBD1. This CDR3 is 15 amino acids long. Germline CDR1 and CDR2: DFQATT and SNEGSKA (reference sequence). The V gene end was trimmed by 6 bases and the J gene end by 2 bases; junction bases not matched to a gene: 10. The CDR3 DNA reads as TGCAGTGCGGATGACAGGGTTTCTACCTACAATGAGCAGTTCTTC. Amino acids: CSADDRVSTYNEQFF.

This clonotype was counted a few times. The chain links TRBV19 to TRBJ2-5; 10 bases match TRBD2. The CDR3 has 15 amino acids. V was clipped by 3 bases and J by 5 bases; unmatched bases: 6. CDR1 and CDR2 from the germline V gene are LNHDA and SQIVND (reference sequence). CDR3 region: CASSISGRASETQYF. Here the CDR3 DNA reads TGTGCCAGTAGTATCAGCGGGAGGGCCTCCGAGACCCAGTACTTC.

In this sample, this clonotype turned up many times. The gene calls are TRBV10-3 and TRBJ2-1; no clear D. From germline, CDR1 is ENHRY and CDR2 SYGVKD. The length of the CDR3 is 13 residues. V gave up 4 bases and J gave up 5 bases, with 9 bases separating them. The DNA of the CDR3 is TGTGCCATCAGTGGCCAGAGTGACAATGAGCAGTTCTTC. It is translated as CAISGQSDNEQFF.

Many counts were recorded for this clonotype. V usage is TRBV7-2 and J usage is TRBJ1-2; D is ambiguous. Trimming pared 8 bases from V and 0 bases from J, leaving 13 bases between. Per germline, CDR1 SGHTA and CDR2 FQGNSA. This CDR3 is 14 amino acids long. The CDR3 spells CASAGRGPNYGYTF. The CDR3 nucleotides read TGTGCCAGCGCCGGTCGGGGTCCTAACTATGGCTACACCTTC.

This clonotype was recorded only once. V and J are TRBV5-1 and TRBJ2-2, with D uncertain. Germline V gene sequence: CDR1 SGHRS, CDR2 YFSETQ. The ends were cut back, 3 bases at V and 5 bases at J, with 11 bases in the middle. The length of the CDR3 is 14 residues. CDR3 loop: CASSSLDGTGELFF. CDR3 bases: TGCGCCAGCAGCTCCTTAGATGGGACCGGGGAGCTGTTTTTT.